The 6 T cell receptor beta chains given below trace back to one sample, sequenced in a study of blood T cell repertoires in COVID-19. Some clones are missing from TCRdb's copy, which holds only in-frame ones; the method was immunoSEQ multiplex PCR. The table lists 400,000 to 550,000 clones, about 90% of them singletons. Specimen: PBMCs or T cells enriched from blood (not recorded which). The receptors here all came from a woman under 30 with acute COVID-19.

V usage is TRBV19 and J usage is TRBJ1-1; 8 bases align to TRBD1. CDR1 and CDR2 from the germline V gene are LNHDA and SQIVND (reference sequence). The length of the CDR3 is 13 residues. The trim removed 7 bases at V and 6 bases at J, leaving 7 bases unmatched. CDR3 residues: CASIAQGAAEAFF. The DNA for the CDR3 is TGTGCCAGTATCGCTCAGGGGGCCGCTGAAGCTTTCTTT.

V usage is TRBV11-2 and J usage is TRBJ1-6, with a weak D call TRBD1 (6 bases). Trimming stripped 0 bases from V and 1 base from J, with 10 bases between. Germline loops: CDR1 SGHAT, CDR2 FQNNGV. CDR3 length equals 17 residues. The CDR3 region has the DNA TGTGCCAGCAGCTTAGACAGGGGAGCATCCTATAATTCACCCCTCCACTTT. It is translated as CASSLDRGASYNSPLHF.

The genes are TRBV7-9 and TRBJ2-1, with 7 nucleotides matching TRBD2. With 1 base clipped from V and 5 bases from J, the junction kept 8 bases outside the gene matches. Germline V CDR1 and CDR2: SEHNR, FQNEAQ (reference sequence). CDR3 length: 16 residues. In nucleotides, the CDR3 is TGTGCCAGCAGCTTAGGTTGGGAGGGCCTTCACAATGAGCAGTTCTTC. Amino acids: CASSLGWEGLHNEQFF.

This chain links TRBV7-2 with TRBJ1-5; D not resolved. The germline gives CDR1 SGHTA, CDR2 FQGNSA. Trimming took 5 bases from V and 0 from J, leaving 11 bases between them. The CDR3 spans 15 residues. CDR3: CASSLTHDSNQPQHF. CDR3 DNA: TGTGCCAGCAGCCTGACACACGATAGCAATCAGCCCCAGCATTTT.

A single count supports this clone. This chain joins TRBV19 and TRBJ1-4, with 10 bases identical to TRBD1. Germline V gene sequence: CDR1 LNHDA, CDR2 SQIVND (reference sequence). Germline trimming cut 4 bases from V and 10 bases from J; bases unmatched to any gene: 12. The CDR3 is 16 residues long. For the CDR3, the DNA is TGTGCCAGTAGTAAAGCCCGGGACAGGGGCATCGGAAAACTGTTTTTT. It yields the protein CASSKARDRGIGKLFF.

This chain joins TRBV7-9 and TRBJ1-1; TRBD1 is a possible D gene (5 bases). The V end lost 5 bases, the J end lost 6 bases, and 16 bases lay between the germline ends. The CDR3 contains 14 residues. The germline V gene has CDR1 SEHNR and CDR2 FQNEAQ (reference sequence). CDR3 in amino acids: CASSPSKGLAEAFF. The CDR3, as DNA: TGTGCCAGCAGCCCTTCGAAGGGGTTAGCTGAAGCTTTCTTT.